These T cell receptor beta chains were read from a single sample in a study of technical replicates of blood from a handful of donors. The method was immunoSEQ multiplex PCR; TCRdb's version includes in-frame clones alone and lacks a portion of them. The table has almost 90,000 clones, about 94% seen once. The specimen sequenced was T cells isolated from PBMCs. These receptors originate from a human donor in good health. Both conserved end residues are part of each CDR3. Each record gives: clone size, D gene, V gene, J gene, CDR3 DNA, CDR3 protein. A D gene is named only where the DNA matches it firmly. Clone size is stated in some rows and not others, as once, few, many or a class when expanded.

size: -
D: -
V: TRBV12-5
J: TRBJ2-1
DNA: TGTGCTAGTGGTTCAGGCCATGAGCAGTTCTTC
CDR3: CASGSGHEQFF

size: -
D: -
V: TRBV18
J: TRBJ2-7
DNA: TGTGCCAGCTCACGCCTGACAGCCACCTCCGAGCAGTACTTC
CDR3: CASSRLTATSEQYF

size: -
D: -
V: TRBV6-4
J: TRBJ2-7
DNA: TGTGCCAGCACCGATCAGCCTGTGGCTAGCCACGAGCAGTACTTC
CDR3: CASTDQPVASHEQYF

size: -
D: -
V: TRBV29-1
J: TRBJ2-1
DNA: TGCAGCGTTGGATTGAGCTTGCGATACAATGAGCAGTTCTTC
CDR3: CSVGLSLRYNEQFF

size: -
D: TRBD1
V: TRBV27
J: TRBJ1-1
DNA: TGTGCCAGCAGGGCACAGGGGAGGTCGTCTGAAGCTTTCTTT
CDR3: CASRAQGRSSEAFF

size: -
D: -
V: TRBV6-6
J: TRBJ1-2
DNA: TGTGCCAGCACCGAATCGGCAGGGGTCCACACCTTC
CDR3: CASTESAGVHTF

size: -
D: -
V: TRBV11-3
J: TRBJ2-3
DNA: TGTGCCAGCAGCTTAGGTGCGGTCGCATTGGGCACAGATACGCAGTATTTT
CDR3: CASSLGAVALGTDTQYF

size: -
D: TRBD2
V: TRBV28
J: TRBJ2-7
DNA: TGTGCCAGTCTCGGGACTAGCGGTACTTACGAGCAGTACTTC
CDR3: CASLGTSGTYEQYF

size: once
D: TRBD1
V: TRBV14
J: TRBJ2-7
DNA: TGTGCCAGCAGCCAAGGACAGGGGGCCTCCTACGAGCAGTACTTC
CDR3: CASSQGQGASYEQYF

size: -
D: TRBD1
V: TRBV19
J: TRBJ1-5
DNA: TGTGCCAGTAGCAGTACCGGGACAGGGGGCCATCAGCCCCAGCATTTT
CDR3: CASSSTGTGGHQPQHF

size: -
D: TRBD1
V: TRBV5-5
J: TRBJ2-7
DNA: TGTGCCAGCAGCCGGCAGGGGGCCCCCCACGAGCAGTACTTC
CDR3: CASSRQGAPHEQYF

size: -
D: -
V: TRBV6-1
J: TRBJ1-1
DNA: TGTGCCAGCAGTGAACCAGGGGAGGGCACTGAAGCTTTCTTT
CDR3: CASSEPGEGTEAFF

size: -
D: TRBD1
V: TRBV6-1
J: TRBJ1-1
DNA: TGTGCCAGTGGGGGTGACAGGGGAAACACTGAAGCTTTCTTT
CDR3: CASGGDRGNTEAFF